A selection of T cell receptor beta chains follows, all from one sample in a study of blood T cell repertoires in COVID-19. Profiling relied on immunoSEQ multiplex PCR, and the TCRdb table lists in-frame clones only, not all of them. The profile shows approximately 96,000 clones, roughly nine tenths of them singletons. The material sequenced was peripheral blood. The receptors were sampled from a man between 60 and 70 years old with acute or convalescent COVID-19. Both conserved end residues are part of each CDR3.

V gene: TRBV27; J gene: TRBJ2-1; CDR3 protein: CASSLSSPTGTSGILSYNEQFF
V gene: TRBV27; J gene: TRBJ2-2; CDR3 protein: CASSLGRENTGELFF
V gene: TRBV20-1; J gene: TRBJ2-5; CDR3 protein: CMARRGETQYF
V gene: TRBV11-2; J gene: TRBJ1-3; CDR3 protein: CASSLAPGGTEGNTIYF
V gene: TRBV27; J gene: TRBJ2-5; CDR3 protein: CASSSLGKGEETQYF
V gene: TRBV5-6; J gene: TRBJ1-1; CDR3 protein: CASSFGTGVSNTEAFF
V gene: TRBV5-4; J gene: TRBJ2-1; CDR3 protein: CASKHVSSRHNEQFF
V gene: TRBV24-1; J gene: TRBJ2-2; CDR3 protein: CATSDLGSGDTGELFF
V gene: TRBV5-8; J gene: TRBJ2-3; CDR3 protein: CASSSLAGELDTQYF
V gene: TRBV19; J gene: TRBJ1-5; CDR3 protein: CASTTDRGNQPQHF
V gene: TRBV19; J gene: TRBJ1-2; CDR3 protein: CASTTTVGGARYGYTF
V gene: TRBV4-3; J gene: TRBJ1-1; CDR3 protein: CASSPHRGVGSAFF
V gene: TRBV21-1; J gene: TRBJ2-1; CDR3 protein: CASSPRRASLDYNEQFF
V gene: TRBV28; J gene: TRBJ2-2; CDR3 protein: CASSLWRTTNTGELFF
V gene: TRBV4-2; J gene: TRBJ2-7; CDR3 protein: CASSQDGGSTYEQYF
V gene: TRBV5-8; J gene: TRBJ2-2; CDR3 protein: CASSKQGLTGELFF
V gene: TRBV11-2; J gene: TRBJ1-5; CDR3 protein: CASSLNGNSNQPQHF
V gene: TRBV19; J gene: TRBJ1-5; CDR3 protein: CASSTILQGPYSNQPQHF
V gene: TRBV19; J gene: TRBJ2-7; CDR3 protein: CASSIPGQGTYEQYF
V gene: TRBV27; J gene: TRBJ2-1; CDR3 protein: CASSLTPGHEEYNEQFF
V gene: TRBV27; J gene: TRBJ2-3; CDR3 protein: CASSSTPTGFGGTDTQYF
V gene: TRBV11-1; J gene: TRBJ2-1; CDR3 protein: CASSPAGLRSYNEQFF
V gene: TRBV15; J gene: TRBJ2-7; CDR3 protein: CATSRDGRYEQYF
V gene: TRBV5-1; J gene: TRBJ2-3; CDR3 protein: CASSWTSGGTDTQYF
V gene: TRBV27; J gene: TRBJ1-4; CDR3 protein: CASSPGTGEGEKLFF
V gene: TRBV4-2; J gene: TRBJ2-7; CDR3 protein: CASSGSSGGSDEQYF
V gene: TRBV19; J gene: TRBJ2-5; CDR3 protein: CASSILAGGGETQYF
V gene: TRBV6-6; J gene: TRBJ2-7; CDR3 protein: CASSFLGEGTYEQYF
V gene: TRBV19; J gene: TRBJ2-1; CDR3 protein: CASSSSGTSGYNEQFF
V gene: TRBV19; J gene: TRBJ1-4; CDR3 protein: CASFPGGAESNEKLFF
V gene: TRBV12-5; J gene: TRBJ2-1; CDR3 protein: CASGQLAGINNEQFF
V gene: TRBV10-2; J gene: TRBJ2-7; CDR3 protein: CASTGTATYEQYF
V gene: TRBV5-6; J gene: TRBJ2-5; CDR3 protein: CASSPDSQETQYF
V gene: TRBV5-1; J gene: TRBJ1-1; CDR3 protein: CASSLPGQTEAFF
V gene: TRBV25-1; J gene: TRBJ1-4; CDR3 protein: CASSEGRGRDEKLFF
V gene: TRBV29-1; J gene: TRBJ2-2; CDR3 protein: CSVERGRDTGELFF
V gene: TRBV18; J gene: TRBJ1-1; CDR3 protein: CASSPGQTNTEAFF
V gene: TRBV19; J gene: TRBJ2-3; CDR3 protein: CASSILGRVDTDTQYF
V gene: TRBV18; J gene: TRBJ1-5; CDR3 protein: CASSATGGNQPQHF
V gene: TRBV7-8; J gene: TRBJ2-7; CDR3 protein: CASSLGQGASEQYF
V gene: TRBV5-1; J gene: TRBJ2-7; CDR3 protein: CASSVGGFEAGAYEQYF
V gene: TRBV28; J gene: TRBJ1-5; CDR3 protein: CASSSGVNQPQHF
V gene: TRBV7-9; J gene: TRBJ2-7; CDR3 protein: CASSSHVGGQGRTYEQYF
V gene: TRBV7-9; J gene: TRBJ2-2; CDR3 protein: CASSRTENTGELFF
V gene: TRBV19; J gene: TRBJ2-7; CDR3 protein: CASSYDSPSYEQYF
V gene: TRBV18; J gene: TRBJ2-2; CDR3 protein: CASSPAPGGTNTGELFF
V gene: TRBV5-1; J gene: TRBJ2-7; CDR3 protein: CASSTGTAENYEQYF
V gene: TRBV19; J gene: TRBJ1-5; CDR3 protein: CASSSIWGPGQPQHF
V gene: TRBV4-2; J gene: TRBJ1-2; CDR3 protein: CASSQDRVGGYTF
V gene: TRBV19; J gene: TRBJ1-5; CDR3 protein: CASRRTGDSNQPQHF
V gene: TRBV19; J gene: TRBJ2-3; CDR3 protein: CASSTRRQDSTDTQYF